This is a list of T cell receptor beta chains from one sample in a study of response to subunit inactivated influenza vaccine. One entry per CDR3 protein results from TCRdb running MiXCR on the RT-PCR reads. The sample lists some 540,000 distinct CDR3 sequences, 20% to 25% seen once, with approximately 3% in the top ten. These same data were also listed under a study on T cells expressing NK-cell markers.

The sample here was CD4+ T cells sorted from PBMCs, taken about 11 days after vaccination. The receptors stem from a man aged 45-60 years who received an inactivated influenza vaccine. The CDR3 runs from the conserved cysteine through the conserved F or W. The D gene is left open where the match is weak. Clone sizes are given selectively: once, few, many, or a class where the clone is expanded.

size,V,D,J,DNA,CDR3
NA,TRBV20-1,NA,TRBJ2-1,TGCAGTGCTAGTCGCCCTACAGCCGGAAATGAGCAGTTCTTC,CSASRPTAGNEQFF
NA,TRBV4-1,TRBD1,TRBJ2-7,TGCGCCAGCAGCCATAGGACAGGGCCCTACGAGCAGTACTTC,CASSHRTGPYEQYF
NA,TRBV13,NA,TRBJ2-7,TGTGCCAGCAGCTTAGACGGCGGGCTTGGGGACCACTACGAGCAGTACTTC,CASSLDGGLGDHYEQYF
few,TRBV29-1,NA,TRBJ1-5,TGCAGCGTAGGGGGAGGGAGAGGTCAGCCCCAGCATTTT,CSVGGGRGQPQHF
many,TRBV5-1,NA,TRBJ2-7,TGCGCCAGCAGCTTGGTTGGTAGCGGATCCTACGAGCAGTACTTC,CASSLVGSGSYEQYF
NA,TRBV9,NA,TRBJ1-5,TGTGCCAGCGAAGATAATCAGCCCCAGCATTTT,CASEDNQPQHF
few,TRBV25-1,TRBD2,TRBJ2-7,TGTGCCAGCAGGCCTAGCGGGAGTTACGAGCAGTACTTC,CASRPSGSYEQYF
few,TRBV2,NA,TRBJ2-4,TGTGCCAGCACCCGGGACTTTCTAGCCAAAAACATTCAGTACTTC,CASTRDFLAKNIQYF
many,TRBV27,NA,TRBJ1-1,TGTGCCAGCAGTCAACAGAGCACTGAAGCTTTCTTT,CASSQQSTEAFF
few,TRBV29-1,NA,TRBJ1-5,TGCAGCGTTGCCGGGGCGCGCAATCAGCCCCAGCATTTT,CSVAGARNQPQHF
few,TRBV4-3,NA,TRBJ1-5,TGCGCCAGCAGCCAAGGCTATACAACGGGTCAGCCCCAGCATTTT,CASSQGYTTGQPQHF
many,TRBV10-3,NA,TRBJ2-3,TGTGCCGCTGGGTCACCACGCACAGATACGCAGTATTTT,CAAGSPRTDTQYF
many,TRBV14,NA,TRBJ2-3,TGTGCCAGCAGCCAAGACAGGGGAGGCACAGATACGCAGTATTTT,CASSQDRGGTDTQYF
NA,TRBV5-1,TRBD1,TRBJ2-2,TGCGCCAGCAGCTTCCTCGACAGGGGCAACACCGGGGAGCTGTTTTTT,CASSFLDRGNTGELFF
many,TRBV28,TRBD1,TRBJ2-7,TGTGCCAGCAGTTCCCCGGGACAGGGAAGGTACGAGCAGTACTTC,CASSSPGQGRYEQYF
many,TRBV7-9,NA,TRBJ1-6,TGTGCCAGCAGGCGAAGTGGGAGGGAAGGATCACCCCTCCACTTT,CASRRSGREGSPLHF
NA,TRBV20-1,TRBD2,TRBJ2-3,TGCAGTGCTAGAGATCCTAGCGGGGGGGCAGATACGCAGTATTTT,CSARDPSGGADTQYF
NA,TRBV28,TRBD2,TRBJ2-1,TGTGCCAGCAGATCGCTCCTAGCGGGGGGCTACAATGAGCAGTTCTTC,CASRSLLAGGYNEQFF
NA,TRBV14,NA,TRBJ2-1,TGTGCCAGCAGCCAGACCCCGTCCGTGGGTGAGCAGTTCTTC,CASSQTPSVGEQFF
NA,TRBV7-2,NA,TRBJ2-3,TGTGCCAGCAGCTTACAAGGCCGGACTTGCAGTAATACGCAGTATTTT,CASSLQGRTCSNTQYF
NA,TRBV24-1,TRBD2,TRBJ2-1,TGTGCCACCAGTGATTGGATAGCGGGAGTAGGTGAGCAGTTCTTC,CATSDWIAGVGEQFF
few,TRBV28,NA,TRBJ2-7,TGTGCCAGCAGTTTTGGGGCCATGAGGGGCGAGCAGTACTTC,CASSFGAMRGEQYF
NA,TRBV6-2/TRBV6-3,NA,TRBJ2-5,TGTGCCAGCAGAGCGGACATCACTCAAGAAGAGACCCAGTACTTC,CASRADITQEETQYF
NA,TRBV12-3/TRBV12-4,TRBD2,TRBJ2-3,TGTGCCAGCAGTTTAGCATTCGGACTAGCGGGCACAGATACGCAGTATTTT,CASSLAFGLAGTDTQYF
NA,TRBV5-6,TRBD1,TRBJ1-1,TGTGCCAGCAGCTTAGGGGGCAGGAACTCTGAAGCTTTCTTT,CASSLGGRNSEAFF
few,TRBV20-1,NA,TRBJ1-6,TGCAGTGCTAGGGCATCGGGCCCCGGTCGTAATTCACCCCTCCACTTT,CSARASGPGRNSPLHF
few,TRBV20-1,TRBD2,TRBJ2-1,TGCAGTGCTTATCCAGCGGGGTCCTACAATGAGCAGTTCTTC,CSAYPAGSYNEQFF
NA,TRBV9,NA,TRBJ1-6,TGTGCCAGCAGTCAAACTTATAATTCACCCCTCCACTTT,CASSQTYNSPLHF
NA,TRBV5-1,NA,TRBJ2-2,TGCGCCAGCAGCTTGGCCTTGGGATCGCGGGCCGGGGAGCTGTTTTTT,CASSLALGSRAGELFF
NA,TRBV3-1,NA,TRBJ2-2,TGTGCCAGCAGCCCACCCCATCCCGGGGAGCTGTTTTTT,CASSPPHPGELFF
many,TRBV7-9,TRBD1,TRBJ1-4,TGTGCCAGCAGCTTAAGGCAGGGGGGCGAAAAACTGTTTTTT,CASSLRQGGEKLFF
many,TRBV12-3/TRBV12-4,TRBD1,TRBJ2-2,TGTGCCAGCAGTCTCCGGGACAGGGGCACCGGGGAGCTGTTTTTT,CASSLRDRGTGELFF
few,TRBV7-2,NA,TRBJ1-1,TGTGCCAGCAGATGGTACAGGGAGGGGACTGAAGCTTTCTTT,CASRWYREGTEAFF
NA,TRBV20-1,TRBD2,TRBJ2-5,TGCAGTGCTCGAGGCGAGGGAGGGGAGACCCAGTACTTC,CSARGEGGETQYF
NA,TRBV7-2,NA,TRBJ2-7,TGTGCCAGCAGCTTAGACAGGATGAGGGTGGGAAACGAGCAGTACTTC,CASSLDRMRVGNEQYF
NA,TRBV7-2,TRBD2,TRBJ2-3,TGTGCCAGCAGCTTAGCGCGGCGGGGGGAATATCTTAATACGCAGTATTTT,CASSLARRGEYLNTQYF
few,TRBV29-1,NA,TRBJ1-1,TGCAGCATTGATGTAAAGAACACTGAAGCTTTCTTT,CSIDVKNTEAFF